This T cell receptor beta chain was recorded in a study of breast tumors, draining lymph nodes, adjacent tissues. General observations from the study: Compared with basal-like, luminal-like tumors shared significantly more repertoire with nontumor tissue. Data only fit, rather than demonstrated, lymph node origin of most tumor T cells. The data were judged consistent with most tumor T cells coming from lymph node and expanding in tumor. Tumors had less TCR diversity than lymph nodes, more than nontumor tissue.

As concerns this clonotype: What it binds is not known.

V shed 4 bases and J shed 1 base, with 14 bases lying between them. The CDR3 extends over 15 amino acids. Germline CDR1 MDHEN, CDR2 SYDVKM. TCRdb passed the multiplex PCR reads through MiXCR, listing each CDR3 protein once. The table has fewer than 250,000 distinct CDR3 sequences, about 34% seen once. Breast cancer patients provided tissue from their axillary draining lymph nodes. Sequenced sample: axillary lymph node tissue. The sequence derives from a female donor with breast cancer. Some clones in this sample may be carry-over from other donors' samples. This chain joins TRBV28 and TRBJ2-7; D may be TRBD2 (5 bases). The CDR3 region has the DNA TGTGCCAGCAGTTCTAGCCCCCCTGATTCCTACGAGCAGTACTTC. Translated, it gives CASSSSPPDSYEQYF.